This is a list of T cell receptor beta chains from one sample in a study of blood T cell repertoires in COVID-19. Using immunoSEQ multiplex PCR, the repertoire was profiled, and TCRdb retains in-frame clones only, with some absent. The data show hundreds of thousands of clones, with about four fifths seen just once and about 10% held by the top ten. The sample consisted of peripheral blood. The source of these receptors is a man older than 75 with acute or convalescent COVID-19. Each CDR3 is given with its conserved first and last residue. A D gene is named only where the DNA matches it firmly. Rows give clone size only sometimes, using once, few, many, or a class for an expanded clone.

size | J | V | D | DNA | CDR3
NA | TRBJ1-1 | TRBV6-5 | TRBD1 | TGTGCCAGTAGCACTAACAGGGGTACTGAAGCTTTCTTT | CASSTNRGTEAFF
NA | TRBJ1-5 | TRBV5-5 | TRBD1 | TGTGCCAGCAGCCTGACAGGGGGCAAGGATAGCAATCAGCCCCAGCATTTT | CASSLTGGKDSNQPQHF
NA | TRBJ1-2 | TRBV2 | NA | TGTGCCAGCAGGCATACAGGGAATCTCCAAAAATACTATGGCTACACCTTC | CASRHTGNLQKYYGYTF
NA | TRBJ1-5 | TRBV10-3 | TRBD1 | TGTGCCATCAGTAATACAGGGGGCAAGGGAAGCGAGCCCCAGCATTTT | CAISNTGGKGSEPQHF
NA | TRBJ2-7 | TRBV28 | TRBD1 | TGTGCCAGCAGGATACAGGGGGCTCCCTCCTACGAGCAGTACTTC | CASRIQGAPSYEQYF
NA | TRBJ2-5 | TRBV5-1 | NA | TGCGCCAGCAGCTTGAATGGAGATAAGGAGACCCAGTACTTC | CASSLNGDKETQYF
NA | TRBJ2-6 | TRBV2 | NA | TGTGCCAGCAGTGGATACAGCTCTGGGGCCAACGTCCTGACTTTC | CASSGYSSGANVLTF
NA | TRBJ1-2 | TRBV20-1 | NA | TGCACCGCGACAAGTAACTATGGCTACACCTTC | CTATSNYGYTF
NA | TRBJ2-2 | TRBV5-1 | TRBD1 | TGCGCCAGCAGCTTAGGTATGAGGACAGGGGCCGTCACCGGGGAGCTGTTTTTT | CASSLGMRTGAVTGELFF
NA | TRBJ1-2 | TRBV2 | TRBD1 | TGTGCCAGCAGTGAAAGGGGGCGGTTCTATGGCTACACCTTC | CASSERGRFYGYTF
NA | TRBJ2-7 | TRBV7-9 | NA | TGTGCCAGCAGCTTAGGGCTTCGGAGGGGACCCCTCTACGAGCAGTACTTC | CASSLGLRRGPLYEQYF
NA | TRBJ2-1 | TRBV5-4 | TRBD1 | TGTGCCAGCAGCTTACAGGGGCTTTTTTACAATGAGCAGTTCTTC | CASSLQGLFYNEQFF
NA | TRBJ1-5 | TRBV6-5 | NA | TGTGCCAGCAGTTCAGAGGTTAGCAATCAGCCCCAGCATTTT | CASSSEVSNQPQHF
once | TRBJ2-1 | TRBV18 | TRBD2 | TGTGCCAGCTCACCACAATTCGCCCGGACTAGCGGAATCTTTTACAATGAGCAGTTCTTC | CASSPQFARTSGIFYNEQFF
NA | TRBJ1-2 | TRBV27 | NA | TGTGCCAGCAGACGCGGGGGGCGCTATGGCTACACCTTC | CASRRGGRYGYTF
once | TRBJ2-1 | TRBV19 | NA | TGTGCCAGTAGTGGGGGACATAACAGCCCTCACAATGAGCAGTTCTTC | CASSGGHNSPHNEQFF
NA | TRBJ1-3 | TRBV6-5 | NA | TGTGCCAGCAGCTCCGACAGGAGCGGAAACACCATATATTTT | CASSSDRSGNTIYF
NA | TRBJ2-7 | TRBV25-1 | NA | TGTGCCAGCAGTGCGGGTCCCTACGAGCAGTACTTC | CASSAGPYEQYF
NA | TRBJ1-5 | TRBV18 | TRBD1 | TGTGCCAGCTCATTAGACAGGGGGGTTAATCAGCCCCAGCATTTT | CASSLDRGVNQPQHF
NA | TRBJ1-3 | TRBV19 | NA | TGTGCCAGTAGTTTTCGACAGCTACTCTCTGGAAACACCATATATTTT | CASSFRQLLSGNTIYF
NA | TRBJ2-2 | TRBV24-1 | NA | TGTGCCACCAGTGATTTCTCGGGATCCAACACCGGGGAGCTGTTTTTT | CATSDFSGSNTGELFF
NA | TRBJ1-1 | TRBV5-1 | NA | TGCGCCAGCAGCTTGGGGCAGGGTTTAGAAGCTTTCTTT | CASSLGQGLEAFF
NA | TRBJ2-5 | TRBV24-1 | TRBD1 | TGTGCCACCAGTGAGGCGGGACAGGGTGCCACTCAAGAGACCCAGTACTTC | CATSEAGQGATQETQYF
NA | TRBJ1-2 | TRBV27 | NA | TGTGCCAGCAGTTCCCTGGGGGGTACTTATGGCTACACCTTC | CASSSLGGTYGYTF
NA | TRBJ1-5 | TRBV18 | NA | TGTGCCAGCTCATTACAGGGTGGGGATCAGCCCCAGCATTTT | CASSLQGGDQPQHF
NA | TRBJ2-6 | TRBV14 | NA | TGTGCCAGCAGTTATATTCGTAGCTCTGGGGCCAACGTCCTGACTTTC | CASSYIRSSGANVLTF
NA | TRBJ1-1 | TRBV18 | TRBD1 | TGTGCCAGCTCTCAGCAGGCAACGGGACAGCAGGGTAGGACTGAAGCTTTCTTT | CASSQQATGQQGRTEAFF
NA | TRBJ1-3 | TRBV5-1 | NA | TGCGCCAGCAGCGCTCATGCGGGGACCTCTGGAAACACCATATATTTT | CASSAHAGTSGNTIYF
NA | TRBJ1-4 | TRBV5-1 | NA | TGCGCCAGCAGTCCAGATAAGACATTGCCTAATGAAAAACTGTTTTTT | CASSPDKTLPNEKLFF
NA | TRBJ2-7 | TRBV6-1 | TRBD2 | TGTGCCAGTGGACTAGCGGGGGGCCCCTACGAGCAGTACTTC | CASGLAGGPYEQYF
NA | TRBJ1-5 | TRBV28 | NA | TGTGCCAGCCGGAGCGGTAGCTATCAGCCCCAGCATTTT | CASRSGSYQPQHF
NA | TRBJ1-5 | TRBV28 | TRBD1 | TGTGCCAGCAGCCCGGGACAGAACAATCAGCCCCAGCATTTT | CASSPGQNNQPQHF
NA | TRBJ2-3 | TRBV4-2 | NA | TGTGCCAGCAGCCAAGAGGGGGCAGGGTCCCCAGATACGCAGTATTTT | CASSQEGAGSPDTQYF
NA | TRBJ2-1 | TRBV5-1 | TRBD1 | TGCGCCAGCAGCCAGACAGGGGGCCACAATGAGCAGTTCTTC | CASSQTGGHNEQFF
NA | TRBJ1-4 | TRBV23-1 | NA | TGCGCCAGCAGACCCGAAGGGGGGGGTGAAAAACTGTTTTTT | CASRPEGGGEKLFF
few | TRBJ1-1 | TRBV7-8 | TRBD1 | TGTGCCAGCAGCGGACAGGGGACCCTTTTCACTGAAGCTTTCTTT | CASSGQGTLFTEAFF
NA | TRBJ1-1 | TRBV18 | NA | TGTGCCAGCTCCTTGAGGCCGGGAACGAACACTGAAGCTTTCTTT | CASSLRPGTNTEAFF
NA | TRBJ1-1 | TRBV13 | NA | TGTGCCAGCAGCGTCCGACAGGTACTAAACACTGAAGCTTTCTTT | CASSVRQVLNTEAFF
NA | TRBJ1-5 | TRBV6-1 | TRBD1 | TGTGCCAGCAGGACACAGGGGGACAATCAGCCCCAGCATTTT | CASRTQGDNQPQHF
NA | TRBJ2-1 | TRBV15 | TRBD1 | TGTGCCACCAGCCCGGACAGGGGCCGGTACAATGAGCAGTTCTTC | CATSPDRGRYNEQFF
NA | TRBJ2-3 | TRBV6-1 | TRBD2 | TGTGCCAGCAGTGAGACTAGCGTGGGGGGGTCGGGGCAGTATTTT | CASSETSVGGSGQYF
NA | TRBJ2-7 | TRBV24-1 | NA | TGTGCCACCACATTTTCCCCAGCCTCAAAAGCGAAGGTGGAATCGTGCGAGCAGTACTTC | CATTFSPASKAKVESCEQYF
NA | TRBJ1-1 | TRBV7-2 | NA | TGTGCCAGCAGCTTAGAGGCACGGGGAGCTTTCTTT | CASSLEARGAFF
NA | TRBJ1-1 | TRBV2 | NA | TGTGCCAGCAGTTGGACCGCGCAGACGGGGGAAGCTTTCTTT | CASSWTAQTGEAFF
NA | TRBJ1-2 | TRBV5-1 | NA | TGCGCCAGCAGAGCACAGGGATTAGCCTATGGCTACACCTTC | CASRAQGLAYGYTF
once | TRBJ2-7 | TRBV19 | NA | TGTGCCAGTAGCCCGACTGATACCTACGAGCAGTACTTC | CASSPTDTYEQYF
NA | TRBJ2-2 | TRBV6-1 | NA | TGTGCCAGCAGTGAAGCCAGGGTGAACACCGGGGAGCTGTTTTTT | CASSEARVNTGELFF
NA | TRBJ1-6 | TRBV12-3/TRBV12-4 | TRBD1 | TGTGCCAGCGGGACAGGGCGTAATTCACCCCTCCACTTT | CASGTGRNSPLHF
NA | TRBJ2-2 | TRBV19 | TRBD1 | TGTGCCAGTAAGGAAGGGACAGGGGAGGCCGGGGAGCTGTTTTTT | CASKEGTGEAGELFF
NA | TRBJ2-1 | TRBV3-1/TRBV3-2 | NA | TGTGCCAGCAGCCAAGATGGGACTTCCCTTAGCTCCTACAATGAGCAGTTCTTC | CASSQDGTSLSSYNEQFF
NA | TRBJ1-2 | TRBV28 | NA | TGTGCCAGCAGTTACAGCGGACCCCGGGACTATGGCTACACCTTC | CASSYSGPRDYGYTF
NA | TRBJ2-7 | TRBV19 | NA | TGTGCCAGTAGTCGGAGTCCAGCCTACGAGCAGTACTTC | CASSRSPAYEQYF
NA | TRBJ2-7 | TRBV6-6 | NA | TGTGCCAGCAGTGCTTACGGGGGCTCCTACGAGCAGTACTTC | CASSAYGGSYEQYF
NA | TRBJ2-2 | TRBV5-1 | NA | TGCGCCAGCAGCCAGACACTCGCGAACACCGGGGAGCTGTTTTTT | CASSQTLANTGELFF
few | TRBJ2-6 | TRBV5-1 | TRBD1 | TGCGCCAGCAGCTTGGAGTGGACAGGGGGCTTATCTGGGGCCAACGTCCTGACTTTC | CASSLEWTGGLSGANVLTF
NA | TRBJ1-2 | TRBV19 | TRBD1 | TGTGCCAGTAGTAACAGGGGGCGCGACTATGGCTACACCTTC | CASSNRGRDYGYTF
NA | TRBJ2-7 | TRBV6-6 | TRBD2 | TGTGCCAGCAGAACGGGGGGATCAGCCTACGAGCAGTACTTC | CASRTGGSAYEQYF
NA | TRBJ1-5 | TRBV28 | NA | TGTGCCAGCAGTTTGGGCGGCAGGGAAAATCAGCCCCAGCATTTT | CASSLGGRENQPQHF